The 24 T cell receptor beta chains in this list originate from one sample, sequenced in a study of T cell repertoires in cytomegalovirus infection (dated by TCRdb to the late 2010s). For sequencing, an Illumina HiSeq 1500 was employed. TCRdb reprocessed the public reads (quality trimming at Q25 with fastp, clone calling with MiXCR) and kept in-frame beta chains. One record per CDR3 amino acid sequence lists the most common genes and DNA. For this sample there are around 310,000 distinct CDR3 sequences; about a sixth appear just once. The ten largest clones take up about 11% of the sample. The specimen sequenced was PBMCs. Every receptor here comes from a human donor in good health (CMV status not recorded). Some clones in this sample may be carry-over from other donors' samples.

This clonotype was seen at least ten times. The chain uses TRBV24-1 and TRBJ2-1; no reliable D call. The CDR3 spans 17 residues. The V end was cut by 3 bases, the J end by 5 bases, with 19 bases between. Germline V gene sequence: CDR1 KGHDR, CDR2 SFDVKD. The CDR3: CATSDPPSTTTHNEQFF. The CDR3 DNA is TGTGCCACCAGTGATCCACCCTCAACTACCACCCACAATGAGCAGTTCTTC.

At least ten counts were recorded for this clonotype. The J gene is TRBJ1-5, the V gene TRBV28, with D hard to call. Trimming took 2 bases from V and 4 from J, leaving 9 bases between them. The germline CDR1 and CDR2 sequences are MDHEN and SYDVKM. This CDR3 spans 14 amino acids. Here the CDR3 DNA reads TGTGCCAGCAGTTTAAACCAGCTTAATCAGCCCCAGCATTTT. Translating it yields CASSLNQLNQPQHF.

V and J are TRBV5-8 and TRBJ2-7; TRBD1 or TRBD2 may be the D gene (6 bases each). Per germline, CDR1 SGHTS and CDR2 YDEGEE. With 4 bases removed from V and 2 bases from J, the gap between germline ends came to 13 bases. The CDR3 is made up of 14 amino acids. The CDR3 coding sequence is TGTGCCAGCAGCCGTTGGGGGGCCACCTACGAGCAGTACTTC. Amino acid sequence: CASSRWGATYEQYF.

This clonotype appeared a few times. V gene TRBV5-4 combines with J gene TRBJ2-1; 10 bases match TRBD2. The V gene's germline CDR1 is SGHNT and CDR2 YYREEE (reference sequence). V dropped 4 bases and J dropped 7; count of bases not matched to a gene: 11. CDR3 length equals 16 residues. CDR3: CASSQERGSGGNEQFF. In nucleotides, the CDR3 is TGTGCCAGCAGCCAAGAAAGGGGTAGCGGGGGGAATGAGCAGTTCTTC.

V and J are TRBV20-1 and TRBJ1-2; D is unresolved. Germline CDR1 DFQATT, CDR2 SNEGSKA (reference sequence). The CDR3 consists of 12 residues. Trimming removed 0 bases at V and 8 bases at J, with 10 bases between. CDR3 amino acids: CSARDGRPGYTF. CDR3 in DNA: TGCAGTGCTAGAGATGGGCGTCCGGGCTACACCTTC.

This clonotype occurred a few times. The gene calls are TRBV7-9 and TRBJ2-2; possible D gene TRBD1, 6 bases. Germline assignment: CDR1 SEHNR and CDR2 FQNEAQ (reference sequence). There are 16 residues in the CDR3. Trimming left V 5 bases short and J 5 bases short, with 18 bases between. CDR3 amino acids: CASSRPTGTLTGELFF. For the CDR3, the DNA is TGTGCCAGCAGCCGCCCGACCGGGACATTAACCGGGGAGCTGTTTTTT.

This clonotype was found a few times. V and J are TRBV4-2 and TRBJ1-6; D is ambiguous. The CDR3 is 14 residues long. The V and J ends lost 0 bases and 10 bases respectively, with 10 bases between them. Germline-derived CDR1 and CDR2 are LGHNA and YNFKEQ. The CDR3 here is CASSQDQWSSPLHF. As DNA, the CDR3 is TGTGCCAGCAGCCAAGATCAATGGTCCTCACCCCTCCACTTT.

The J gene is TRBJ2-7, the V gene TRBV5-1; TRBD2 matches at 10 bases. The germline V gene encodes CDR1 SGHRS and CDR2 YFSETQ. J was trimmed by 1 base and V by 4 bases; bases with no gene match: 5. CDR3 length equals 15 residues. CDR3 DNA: TGCGCCAGCAGCAGCCTAGCGGGGGTGTCCTACGAGCAGTACTTC. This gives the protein CASSSLAGVSYEQYF.

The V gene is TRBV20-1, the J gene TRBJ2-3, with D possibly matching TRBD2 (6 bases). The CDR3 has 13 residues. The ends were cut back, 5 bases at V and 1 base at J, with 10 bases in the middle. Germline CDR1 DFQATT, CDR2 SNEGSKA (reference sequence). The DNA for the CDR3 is TGCAGTGCTGCCGGGGGAGGCACAGATACGCAGTATTTT. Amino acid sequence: CSAAGGGTDTQYF.

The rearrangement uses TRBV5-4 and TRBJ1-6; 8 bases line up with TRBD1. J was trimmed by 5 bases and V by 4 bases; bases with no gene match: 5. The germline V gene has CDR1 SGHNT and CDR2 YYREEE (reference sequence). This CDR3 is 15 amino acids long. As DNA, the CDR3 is TGTGCCAGCAGCCCCGGGACAGGAGATAATTCACCCCTCCACTTT. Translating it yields CASSPGTGDNSPLHF. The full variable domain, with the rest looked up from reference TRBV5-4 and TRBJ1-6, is ETGVTQSPTHLIKTRGQQVTLRCSSQSGHNTVSWYQQALGQGPQFIFQYYREEENGRGNFPPRFSGLQFPNYSSELNVNALELDDSALYLCASSPGTGDNSPLHFGNGTRLTVT.

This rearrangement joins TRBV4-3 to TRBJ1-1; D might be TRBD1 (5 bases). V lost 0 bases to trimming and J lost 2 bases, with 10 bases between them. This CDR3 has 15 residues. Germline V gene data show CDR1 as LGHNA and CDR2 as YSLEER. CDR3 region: CASSQDGGDNTEAFF. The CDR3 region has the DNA TGCGCCAGCAGCCAAGATGGGGGGGATAACACTGAAGCTTTCTTT.

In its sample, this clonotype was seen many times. The CDR3 loop is CASSLLGASAGELFF. The CDR3 DNA reads as TGTGCCAGCAGTTTATTGGGGGCCAGCGCCGGGGAGCTGTTTTTT. The chain combines TRBV12-3 or TRBV12-4 with TRBJ2-2; TRBD1 might be the D (6 bases). The CDR3 is made up of 15 amino acids. The V end was cut by 2 bases, the J end by 6 bases, with 13 bases between.

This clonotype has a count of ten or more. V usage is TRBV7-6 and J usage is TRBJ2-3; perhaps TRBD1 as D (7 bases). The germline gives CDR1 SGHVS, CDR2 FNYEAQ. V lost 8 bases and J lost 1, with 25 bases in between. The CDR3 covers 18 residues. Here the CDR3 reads CASDPTGDRQGGTDTQYF. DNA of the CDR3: TGTGCCAGCGACCCGACGGGAGACAGACAGGGAGGCACAGATACGCAGTATTTT.

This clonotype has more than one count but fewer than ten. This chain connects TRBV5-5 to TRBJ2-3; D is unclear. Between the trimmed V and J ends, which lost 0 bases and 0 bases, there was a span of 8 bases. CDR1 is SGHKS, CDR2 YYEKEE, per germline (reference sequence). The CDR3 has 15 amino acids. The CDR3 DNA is TGTGCCAGCAGCTTGGACGCGACTAGCACAGATACGCAGTATTTT. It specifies CASSLDATSTDTQYF.

The CDR3 sequence: CASTGGGAWGYTF. Here the CDR3 DNA reads TGTGCCAGCACCGGCGGGGGCGCCTGGGGCTACACCTTC. This chain uses TRBV27 with TRBJ1-2, with a tentative D call TRBD1 (6 bases). Germline V lookup: CDR1 MNHEY, CDR2 SMNVEV (reference sequence). The CDR3 length is 13 residues. Deletions cut 7 bases from V and 8 bases from J, with 17 bases between.

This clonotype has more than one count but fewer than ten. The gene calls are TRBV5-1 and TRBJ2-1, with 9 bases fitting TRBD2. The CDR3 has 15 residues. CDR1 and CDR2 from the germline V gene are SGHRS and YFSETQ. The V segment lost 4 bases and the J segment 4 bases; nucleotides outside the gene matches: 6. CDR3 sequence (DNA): TGCGCCAGCAGCGACGGAGCGGGGGGATACAATGAGCAGTTCTTC. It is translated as CASSDGAGGYNEQFF. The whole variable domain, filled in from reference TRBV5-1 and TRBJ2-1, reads KAGVTQTPRYLIKTRGQQVTLSCSPISGHRSVSWYQQTPGQGLQFLFEYFSETQRNKGNFPGRFSGRQFSNSRSEMNVSTLELGDSALYLCASSDGAGGYNEQFFGPGTRLTVL.

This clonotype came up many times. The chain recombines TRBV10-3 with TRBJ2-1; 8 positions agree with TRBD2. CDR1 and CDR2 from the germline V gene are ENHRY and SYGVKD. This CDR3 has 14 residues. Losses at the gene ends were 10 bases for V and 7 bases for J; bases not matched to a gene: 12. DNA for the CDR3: TGTGCCACCTTCACAGGACTAGCACGGAATGAGCAGTTCTTC. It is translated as CATFTGLARNEQFF.

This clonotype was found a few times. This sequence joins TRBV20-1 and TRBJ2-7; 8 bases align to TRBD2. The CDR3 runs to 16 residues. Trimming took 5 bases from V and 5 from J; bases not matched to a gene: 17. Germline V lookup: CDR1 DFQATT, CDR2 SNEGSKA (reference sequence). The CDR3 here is CSADVISGGTKDEQYF. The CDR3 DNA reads TGCAGTGCTGACGTTATCAGCGGGGGTACGAAGGACGAGCAGTACTTC.

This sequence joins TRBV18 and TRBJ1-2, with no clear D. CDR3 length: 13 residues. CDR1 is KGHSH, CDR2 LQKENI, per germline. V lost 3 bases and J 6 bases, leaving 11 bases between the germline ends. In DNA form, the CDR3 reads TGTGCCAGCTCACCGGTTATGGGGAATGGCTACACCTTC. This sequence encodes CASSPVMGNGYTF.

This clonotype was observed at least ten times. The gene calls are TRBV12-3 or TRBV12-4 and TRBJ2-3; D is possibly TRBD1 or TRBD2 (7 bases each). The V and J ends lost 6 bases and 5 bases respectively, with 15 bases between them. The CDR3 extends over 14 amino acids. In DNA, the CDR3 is TGTGCCAGCAGGAGAGGGGGCGGGGGAGATACGCAGTATTTT. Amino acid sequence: CASRRGGGGDTQYF.

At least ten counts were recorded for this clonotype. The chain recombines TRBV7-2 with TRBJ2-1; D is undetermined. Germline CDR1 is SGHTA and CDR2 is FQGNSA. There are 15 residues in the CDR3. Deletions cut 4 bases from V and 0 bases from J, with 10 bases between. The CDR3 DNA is TGTGCCAGCAGCTCTCCAGGTCCCTCCTACAATGAGCAGTTCTTC. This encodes CASSSPGPSYNEQFF.

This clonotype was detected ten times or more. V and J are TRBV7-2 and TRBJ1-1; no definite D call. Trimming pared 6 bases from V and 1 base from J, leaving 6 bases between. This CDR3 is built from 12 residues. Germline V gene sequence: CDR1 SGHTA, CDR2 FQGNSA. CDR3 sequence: CASSIRNTEAFF. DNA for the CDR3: TGTGCCAGCAGTATCAGGAACACTGAAGCTTTCTTT.

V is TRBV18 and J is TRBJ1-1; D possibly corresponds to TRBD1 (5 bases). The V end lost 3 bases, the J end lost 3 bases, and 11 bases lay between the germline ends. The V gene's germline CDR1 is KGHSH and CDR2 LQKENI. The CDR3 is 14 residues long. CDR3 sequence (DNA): TGTGCCAGCTCACCGAGGGGCCCTTACACTGAAGCTTTCTTT. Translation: CASSPRGPYTEAFF.

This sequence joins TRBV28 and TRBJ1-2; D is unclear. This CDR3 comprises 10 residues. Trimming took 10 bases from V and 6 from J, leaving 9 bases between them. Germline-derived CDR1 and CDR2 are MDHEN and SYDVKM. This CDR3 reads CATKNHGYTF. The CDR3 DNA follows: TGTGCCACAAAAAATCATGGCTACACCTTC.